What follows describes a single TCR beta chain. Its antigen is unknown. The assay was immunoSEQ multiplex PCR, and TCRdb's table has in-frame clones only and misses some. The sample yields 60,000 or so clones, around nine tenths seen once. The data stem from a study of PD-1 blockade in classical Hodgkin lymphoma. Every single patient, without exception, relapsed after autologous stem cell transplantation, and brentuximab vedotin exposure varied. Between the trimmed V and J ends, which lost 11 bases and 5 bases, there was a span of 15 bases. The CDR3 contains 12 residues. Germline CDR1 SEHNR, CDR2 FQNEAQ (reference sequence). Whole-study results and caveats: Complete responders started with a diversity level that resembled newly diagnosed patients at baseline. Those patients who began receiving nivolumab less than 1 year after ASCT had lower diversity, and they were excluded. Although disease activity or prior therapy may be involved, causes of the repertoire differences remain undefined.

This TCR derives from a human donor with classical Hodgkin lymphoma. The chain employs TRBV7-9 and TRBJ1-1, with D possibly being TRBD1 (5 bases). This sample comprised peripheral blood mononuclear cells (PBMCs), obtained at baseline. The CDR3 nucleotides are TGTGCCTCCGGGGAGGGGAGGACTGAAGCTTTCTTT. Its protein product is CASGEGRTEAFF.